The clone carrying this TCR beta chain has at least ten counts. V lost 3 bases to trimming and J lost 0 bases, with 9 bases between them. CDR1 is SGDLS and CDR2 is YYNGEE in the germline V gene. The CDR3 covers 15 residues. This entry comes from a study of T cells in Graves' hyperthyroidism and ophthalmopathy. Amplification yielded TCR beta CDR3 regions, with RNA transcripts as the source. Initially, a first-round RT-PCR of the TCR CDR3 employed the HTBI primer set. TCRdb passed the multiplex PCR reads through MiXCR, listing each CDR3 protein once. The table records nearly 750,000 distinct CDR3 sequences, 30% to 40% of them present only once.

The material sequenced was blood. The chain couples TRBV9 to TRBJ1-4, with D unclear. The source is a middle-aged woman with Graves' hyperthyroidism. In DNA form, the CDR3 reads TGTGCCAGCAGCGGTAGGAGGTCAACTAATGAAAAACTGTTTTTT. This encodes CASSGRRSTNEKLFF.